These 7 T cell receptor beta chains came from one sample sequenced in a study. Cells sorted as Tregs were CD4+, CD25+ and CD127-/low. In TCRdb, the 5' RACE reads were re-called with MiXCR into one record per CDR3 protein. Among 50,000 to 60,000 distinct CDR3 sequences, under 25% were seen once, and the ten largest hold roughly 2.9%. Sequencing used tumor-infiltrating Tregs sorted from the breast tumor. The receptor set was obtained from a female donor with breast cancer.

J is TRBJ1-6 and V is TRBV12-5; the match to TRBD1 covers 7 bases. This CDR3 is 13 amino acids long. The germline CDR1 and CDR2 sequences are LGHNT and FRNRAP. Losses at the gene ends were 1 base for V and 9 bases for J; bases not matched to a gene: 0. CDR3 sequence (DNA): TGTGCTAGTGGTTTGGACAGGGGTTCACCCCTCCACTTT. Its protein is CASGLDRGSPLHF.

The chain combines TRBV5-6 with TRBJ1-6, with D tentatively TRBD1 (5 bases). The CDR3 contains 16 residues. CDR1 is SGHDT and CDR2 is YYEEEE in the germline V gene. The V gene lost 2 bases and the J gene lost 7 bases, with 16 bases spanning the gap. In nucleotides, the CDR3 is TGTGCCAGCAGCTTTGGAGGGGCTATCCCAAATTCACCCCTCCACTTT. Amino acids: CASSFGGAIPNSPLHF.

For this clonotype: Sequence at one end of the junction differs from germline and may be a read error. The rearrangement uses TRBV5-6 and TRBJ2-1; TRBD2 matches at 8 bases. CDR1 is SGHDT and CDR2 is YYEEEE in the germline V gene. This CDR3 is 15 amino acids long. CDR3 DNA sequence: TGTGCCAGCAGCTGGAAACTAGCGGATTACAATGAGCAGTGCTTC. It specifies CASSWKLADYNEQCF. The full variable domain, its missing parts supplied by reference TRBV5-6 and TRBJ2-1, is DAGVTQSPTHLIKTRGQQVTLRCSPKSGHDTVSWYQQALGQGPQFIFQYYEEEERQRGNFPDRFSGHQFPNYSSELNVNALLLGDSALYLCASSWKLADYNEQCFGPGTRLTVL.

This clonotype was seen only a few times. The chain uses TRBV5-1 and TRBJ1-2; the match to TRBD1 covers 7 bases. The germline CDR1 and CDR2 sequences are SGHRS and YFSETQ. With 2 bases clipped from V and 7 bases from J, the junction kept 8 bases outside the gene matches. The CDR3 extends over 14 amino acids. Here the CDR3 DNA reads TGCGCCAGCAGCTTAACTAGGGACAGCTTTGGCTACACCTTC. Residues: CASSLTRDSFGYTF.

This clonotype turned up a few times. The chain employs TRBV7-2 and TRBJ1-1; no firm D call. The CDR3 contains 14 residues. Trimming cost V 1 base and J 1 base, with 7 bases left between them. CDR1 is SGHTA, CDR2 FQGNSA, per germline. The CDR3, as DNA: TGTGCCAGCAGCTTAGTACACCAGAACACTGAAGCTTTCTTT. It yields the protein CASSLVHQNTEAFF.

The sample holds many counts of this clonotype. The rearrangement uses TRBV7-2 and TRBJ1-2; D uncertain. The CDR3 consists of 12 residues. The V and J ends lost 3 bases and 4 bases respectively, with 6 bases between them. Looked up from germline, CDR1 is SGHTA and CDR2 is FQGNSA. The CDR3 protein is CASSLGGYGYTF. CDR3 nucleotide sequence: TGTGCCAGCAGCTTGGGAGGCTATGGCTACACCTTC.

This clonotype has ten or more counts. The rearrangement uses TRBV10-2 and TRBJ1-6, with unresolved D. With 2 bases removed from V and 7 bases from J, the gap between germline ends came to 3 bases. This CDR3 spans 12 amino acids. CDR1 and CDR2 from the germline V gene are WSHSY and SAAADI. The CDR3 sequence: CASSERNSPLHF. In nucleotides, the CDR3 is TGCGCCAGCAGTGAGAGGAATTCACCCCTCCACTTT.